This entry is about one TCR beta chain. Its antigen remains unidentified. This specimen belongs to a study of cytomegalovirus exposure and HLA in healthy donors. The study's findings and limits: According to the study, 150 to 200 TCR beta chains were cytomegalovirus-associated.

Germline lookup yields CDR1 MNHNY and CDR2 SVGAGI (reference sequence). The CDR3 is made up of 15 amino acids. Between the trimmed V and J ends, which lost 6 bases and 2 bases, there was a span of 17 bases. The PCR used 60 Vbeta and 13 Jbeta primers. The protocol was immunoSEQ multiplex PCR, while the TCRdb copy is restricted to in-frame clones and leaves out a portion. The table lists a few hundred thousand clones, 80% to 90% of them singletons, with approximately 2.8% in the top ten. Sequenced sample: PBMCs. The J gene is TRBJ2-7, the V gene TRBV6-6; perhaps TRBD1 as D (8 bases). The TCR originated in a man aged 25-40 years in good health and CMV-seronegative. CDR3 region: CASSRQGRGPYEQYF. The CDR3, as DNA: TGTGCCAGCAGCCGACAGGGGAGGGGTCCCTACGAGCAGTACTTC.